Listed below are T cell receptor beta chains from one sample, sequenced in a study of OX40 agonist ivuxolimab in advanced cancers. Sequencing used immunoSEQ multiplex PCR; TCRdb keeps in-frame clones, though not all of them. The data show some 74,000 clones, over 75% seen once. The sample consisted of CD4+ or CD8+ T cells sorted from blood, taken in a trial of the OX40 agonist ivuxolimab. All receptors derive from an adult with an advanced solid tumor such as melanoma, head and neck, liver or kidney cancer. CDR3s include the opening cysteine and the closing phenylalanine or tryptophan. A D gene is named only where the DNA matches it firmly. Not every row has a clone size; where given, it reads once, few, many or a size class.

J gene,V gene,clone size,D gene,CDR3 protein,CDR3 DNA
TRBJ1-2,TRBV28,NA,NA,CASSYPLSRMIGGYTF,TGTGCCAGCAGCTATCCTCTGTCAAGGATGATAGGTGGCTACACCTTC
TRBJ1-2,TRBV27,NA,NA,CASTPGGSTSGYTF,TGTGCCAGCACCCCAGGAGGGTCAACTTCTGGCTACACCTTC
TRBJ1-3,TRBV5-1,NA,NA,CASSLGQSVGNTIYF,TGCGCCAGCAGCTTGGGACAGTCGGTAGGAAACACCATATATTTT
TRBJ1-5,TRBV7-3,NA,NA,CASSPLAGQPQHF,TGTGCCAGCAGCCCCCTAGCGGGTCAGCCCCAGCATTTT
TRBJ2-3,TRBV19,NA,NA,CASSTLGVAQYF,TGTGCCAGTAGTACCCTCGGGGTTGCGCAGTATTTT
TRBJ2-1,TRBV7-7,NA,NA,CASSLDFNSYNEQFF,TGTGCCAGCAGCTTGGACTTCAACTCCTACAATGAGCAGTTCTTC
TRBJ1-1,TRBV2,NA,NA,CASGTERVVGTEAFF,TGTGCCAGCGGAACAGAACGCGTTGTCGGCACTGAAGCTTTCTTT
TRBJ1-6,TRBV28,NA,TRBD1,CASSTPGTGNSPLHF,TGTGCCAGCAGTACCCCCGGGACAGGGAATTCACCCCTCCACTTT
TRBJ2-1,TRBV5-4,NA,TRBD2,CASSSGLAGYNEQFF,TGTGCCAGCAGCTCGGGACTAGCGGGGTACAATGAGCAGTTCTTC
TRBJ2-1,TRBV14,NA,NA,CASSQDGAGFLNNEQFF,TGTGCCAGCAGCCAAGATGGAGCGGGCTTCCTAAACAATGAGCAGTTCTTC
TRBJ2-7,TRBV5-4,NA,NA,CASSKPDGEQYF,TGTGCCAGCAGCAAACCTGACGGGGAGCAGTACTTC
TRBJ1-6,TRBV7-2,NA,NA,CASSLAPNSPLHF,TGTGCCAGCAGCTTAGCGCCAAATTCACCCCTCCACTTT
TRBJ1-2,TRBV28,once,NA,CASSLNYGYTF,TGTGCCAGCAGTTTGAACTATGGCTACACCTTC
TRBJ2-7,TRBV28,few,NA,CASSSPAHTYEQYF,TGTGCCAGCAGTTCCCCGGCCCATACCTACGAGCAGTACTTC
TRBJ2-5,TRBV5-1,NA,TRBD1,CASSARDRQETQYF,TGCGCCAGCAGTGCTAGGGACAGACAAGAGACCCAGTACTTC
TRBJ1-2,TRBV6-5,NA,NA,CASTLGGGNYGYTF,TGTGCCAGCACCCTTGGGGGAGGCAACTATGGCTACACCTTC
TRBJ2-2,TRBV15,NA,NA,CATSREEGTNTGELFF,TGTGCCACCAGCAGAGAAGAGGGGACGAACACCGGGGAGCTGTTTTTT
TRBJ2-1,TRBV5-5,NA,NA,CASSLAIPSSYNEQFF,TGTGCCAGCAGCTTGGCGATCCCGAGCTCCTACAATGAGCAGTTCTTC
TRBJ2-4,TRBV6-5,NA,TRBD1,CASSPGTGRNIQYF,TGTGCCAGCAGTCCCGGGACAGGGAGAAACATTCAGTACTTC
TRBJ2-3,TRBV19,NA,NA,CASSPGPSTDTQYF,TGTGCCAGTAGTCCCGGTCCGAGCACAGATACGCAGTATTTT
TRBJ1-6,TRBV4-1,NA,NA,CASSQEGTGDNSPLHF,TGCGCCAGCAGCCAAGAAGGGACCGGTGATAATTCACCCCTCCACTTT
TRBJ1-2,TRBV28,NA,TRBD1,CASSLDRPLYGYTF,TGTGCCAGCAGTTTGGACAGGCCACTCTATGGCTACACCTTC
TRBJ2-5,TRBV9,NA,NA,CASSATDTGPGGTQYF,TGTGCCAGCAGCGCAACCGACACCGGGCCCGGCGGGACCCAGTACTTC
TRBJ2-1,TRBV2,NA,NA,CASSEEGVQQFF,TGTGCCAGCAGTGAAGAGGGGGTACAGCAGTTCTTC
TRBJ2-7,TRBV7-8,NA,NA,CASSFSSANYEQYF,TGTGCCAGCAGCTTCTCTAGCGCGAACTACGAGCAGTACTTC
TRBJ2-5,TRBV29-1,NA,NA,CSVLRPQETQYF,TGCAGCGTTTTGAGGCCCCAAGAGACCCAGTACTTC
TRBJ2-7,TRBV25-1,NA,TRBD1,CASSGAGGTYEQYF,TGTGCCAGCAGTGGGGCAGGGGGTACCTACGAGCAGTACTTC
TRBJ2-3,TRBV9,NA,TRBD2,CASSVAASGRTDTQYF,TGTGCCAGCAGCGTAGCGGCTAGCGGTCGCACAGATACGCAGTATTTT